This T cell receptor (beta chain) is from a study of blood T cell repertoires in COVID-19. Study context: Acute-phase and convalescent COVID-19 samples originated in the United States, Italy and Spain. Sample material is recorded as cDNA or gDNA derived from T cells, B-cell-depleted T cells, or PBMCs.

How the authors handled the data: Amplified reference gene primers provided the basis for estimating nucleated cell counts. Clones were read by immunoSEQ multiplex PCR, and TCRdb kept only the in-frame ones, dropping some. V, J and clone size reflect that table, while D and trimming were determined from the DNA. The data contain some 97,000 clones, roughly nine tenths of them seen just once; the ten biggest clones take up 1.5% to 2%. V was shortened by 7 bases and J by 8 bases, with 15 bases between the two germline ends. There are 13 residues in the CDR3. V gene TRBV12-3 or TRBV12-4 combines with J gene TRBJ2-1; TRBD1 is a possible D gene (5 bases). Sequencing used peripheral blood. The TCR sequence derives from a man between 60 and 75 years old with acute or convalescent COVID-19. The DNA for the CDR3 is TGTGCCAGCACCAAAGGGGTGAGTGATGAGCAGTTCTTC. Translation gives CASTKGVSDEQFF.